Each of the 8 T cell receptor beta chains below was sequenced from the same sample in a study of blood T cell repertoires in COVID-19. The method was immunoSEQ multiplex PCR; TCRdb's version includes in-frame clones alone and lacks a portion of them. The sample consists of some 270,000 clones, around 90% of them appearing once. Sequenced: peripheral blood. Receptor source: a woman aged 55-70 years with COVID-19, enrolled during active disease.

This chain joins TRBV18 and TRBJ2-3, with 8 bases fitting TRBD2. There are 16 residues in the CDR3. The V gene end was trimmed by 3 bases and the J gene end by 3 bases; junction bases not matched to a gene: 8. From germline, CDR1 is KGHSH and CDR2 LQKENI. CDR3 protein: CASSPSPGGVTDTQYF. CDR3 in DNA: TGTGCCAGCTCACCGTCGCCGGGAGGGGTAACAGATACGCAGTATTTT.

The J gene is TRBJ1-5, the V gene TRBV18, with D possibly matching TRBD1 (5 bases). The germline gives CDR1 KGHSH, CDR2 LQKENI. The CDR3 sequence is 19 residues long. The V end lost 3 bases, the J end lost 1 base, and 22 bases lay between the germline ends. The CDR3 here is CASSPRKLGLSASNQPQHF. CDR3 nucleotides: TGTGCCAGCTCACCTAGGAAATTGGGGCTATCGGCGAGCAATCAGCCCCAGCATTTT.

The chain has TRBV2 and TRBJ2-2; TRBD1 might be the D (6 bases). The CDR3 contains 15 residues. Per the germline V gene, CDR1 is SNHLY and CDR2 is FYNNEI. The germline V and J ends were trimmed by 6 bases and 1 base, with 12 bases remaining between them. Written as DNA, the CDR3 is TGTGCCAGCAGGAGGGGCAGGGGGAACACCGGGGAGCTGTTTTTT. It translates to CASRRGRGNTGELFF.

The chain couples TRBV19 to TRBJ2-1, with 9 bases aligning to TRBD2. The CDR3 sequence is 15 residues long. Germline V gene lookup returns CDR1 LNHDA and CDR2 SQIVND (reference sequence). Unmatched junction bases numbered 7, after V lost 5 bases and J lost 5 bases. The CDR3 loop is CASSSLAGGNNEQFF. CDR3 DNA sequence: TGTGCCAGTAGTTCTCTGGCGGGGGGGAACAATGAGCAGTTCTTC.

A single count supports this clone. This chain connects TRBV20-1 to TRBJ1-2; maybe TRBD1 (6 bases). Between the trimmed V and J ends, which lost 5 bases and 7 bases, there was a span of 11 bases. This CDR3 has 11 amino acids. Per germline, CDR1 DFQATT and CDR2 SNEGSKA (reference sequence). The CDR3 region is CSAAPGVGYTF. The CDR3 coding sequence is TGCAGTGCTGCGCCAGGGGTTGGCTACACCTTC.

The chain employs TRBV6-5 and TRBJ1-1; tentatively, D is TRBD1 (6 bases). CDR1 and CDR2 (germline): MNHEY, SVGAGI. The CDR3 runs 12 residues. With 2 bases removed from V and 8 bases from J, the gap between germline ends came to 9 bases. The CDR3 sequence is CASSYRGQEAFF. CDR3 coding DNA: TGTGCCAGCAGTTACAGGGGACAAGAAGCTTTCTTT.

V and J are TRBV3-1 (or the pseudogene TRBV3-2) and TRBJ1-2, with D unresolved. The CDR3 runs to 13 residues. Germline values: CDR1 LGHDT, CDR2 YNNKEL (reference sequence). The V and J ends lost 4 bases and 8 bases respectively, with 14 bases between them. The CDR3 nucleotides are TGTGCCAGCAGCCTCGGCGGGGAGTGGGGCTACACCTTC. Translating gives CASSLGGEWGYTF.

The chain uses TRBV11-3 and TRBJ1-4, with D uncertain. V lost 0 bases, J lost 8 bases, and 7 bases lay in between. The CDR3 contains 13 residues. Germline V gives CDR1 SGHNT, CDR2 YENEEA. In DNA form, the CDR3 reads TGTGCCAGCAGCTTAGATGCAGGAGAAAAACTGTTTTTT. Translation gives CASSLDAGEKLFF.